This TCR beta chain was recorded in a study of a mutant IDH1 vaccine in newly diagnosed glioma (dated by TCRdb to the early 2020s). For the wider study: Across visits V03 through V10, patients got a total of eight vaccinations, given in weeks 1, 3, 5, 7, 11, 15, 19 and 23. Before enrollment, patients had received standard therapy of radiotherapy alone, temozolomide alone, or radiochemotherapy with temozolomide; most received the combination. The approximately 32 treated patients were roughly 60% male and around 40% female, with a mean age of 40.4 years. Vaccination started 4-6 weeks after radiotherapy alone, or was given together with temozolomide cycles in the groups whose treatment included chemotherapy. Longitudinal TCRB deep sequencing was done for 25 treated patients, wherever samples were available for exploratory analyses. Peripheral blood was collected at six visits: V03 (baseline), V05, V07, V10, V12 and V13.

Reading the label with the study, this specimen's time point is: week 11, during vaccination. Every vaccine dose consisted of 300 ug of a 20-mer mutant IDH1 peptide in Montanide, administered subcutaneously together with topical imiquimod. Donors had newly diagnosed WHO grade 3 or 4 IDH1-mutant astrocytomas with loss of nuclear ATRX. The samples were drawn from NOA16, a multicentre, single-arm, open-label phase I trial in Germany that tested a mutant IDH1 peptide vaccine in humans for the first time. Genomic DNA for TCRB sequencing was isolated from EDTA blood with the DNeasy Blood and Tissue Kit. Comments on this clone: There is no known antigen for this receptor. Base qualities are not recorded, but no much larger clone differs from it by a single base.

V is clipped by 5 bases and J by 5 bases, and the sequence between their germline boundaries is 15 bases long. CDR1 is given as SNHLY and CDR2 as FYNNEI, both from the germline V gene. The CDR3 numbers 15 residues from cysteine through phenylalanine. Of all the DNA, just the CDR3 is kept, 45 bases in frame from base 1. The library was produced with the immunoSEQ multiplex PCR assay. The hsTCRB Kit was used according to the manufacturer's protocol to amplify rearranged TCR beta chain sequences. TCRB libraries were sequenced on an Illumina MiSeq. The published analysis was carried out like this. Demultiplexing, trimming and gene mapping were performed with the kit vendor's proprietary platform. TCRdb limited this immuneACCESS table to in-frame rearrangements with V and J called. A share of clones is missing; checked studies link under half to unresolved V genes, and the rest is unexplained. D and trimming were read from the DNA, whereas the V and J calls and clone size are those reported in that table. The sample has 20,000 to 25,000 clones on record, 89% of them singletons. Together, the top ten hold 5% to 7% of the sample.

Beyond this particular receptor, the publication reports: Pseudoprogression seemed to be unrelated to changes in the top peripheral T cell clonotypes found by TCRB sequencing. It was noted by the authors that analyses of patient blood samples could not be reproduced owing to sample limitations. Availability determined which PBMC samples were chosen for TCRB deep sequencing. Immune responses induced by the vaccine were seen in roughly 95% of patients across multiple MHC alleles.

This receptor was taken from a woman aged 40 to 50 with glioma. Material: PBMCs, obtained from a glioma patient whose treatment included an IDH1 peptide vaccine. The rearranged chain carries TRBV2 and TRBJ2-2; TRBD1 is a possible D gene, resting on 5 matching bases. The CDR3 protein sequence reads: CASSPRQPETGELFF. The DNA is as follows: TGTGCCAGCAGTCCTAGACAGCCTGAAACCGGGGAGCTGTTTTTT.